This T cell receptor (beta chain) was recovered during a study of TIL therapy for anti-PD-1-resistant metastatic lung cancer listed by TCRdb under 2021. In terms of the full investigation: Tumors were harvested before any PD-1/PD-L1 blockade; patients then received nivolumab, and those progressing received lymphodepletion, expanded TIL infusion and IL-2. A median non-synonymous tumor mutation burden of approximately 1.4 mutations per megabase was determined across the cohort by whole-exome sequencing. The cohort was predominantly lung adenocarcinoma, with several EGFR-mutant and two ALK-rearranged tumors, and half of patients were current or former smokers. Among the enrolled patients, the median age was roughly 54 years (range about 35-75), and the median tumor PD-L1 proportion score was 4.5% to 7.5%. T cell receptor beta sequencing of tumor and peripheral blood served to follow clonotypes across the tumor, the expanded TIL product, and serial blood samples. General findings and caveats noted by the study authors: The cohort was highly selected, with more treatment-naive, never-smoker and oncogene-addicted patients than typical, limiting generalizability. The study protocol defined all tumor marker inferences as exploratory. Clonotypes from the infused TIL partially replaced the baseline peripheral repertoire and then declined over months, and persistence showed no apparent association with response.

The time point label here, explained by the study, means: pre-treatment sample, taken before nivolumab and TIL therapy. Between October 2017 and January 2020, a dual-center phase I trial enrolled adults who had stage 4 NSCLC. Samples were obtained from a single-arm, open-label phase I trial in which tumor-infiltrating lymphocyte therapy with nivolumab was evaluated in advanced non-small cell lung cancer. Blood mononuclear cells from EDTA tubes were isolated by Ficoll gradient, snap-frozen as pellets, and DNA was extracted with a Qiagen mini-prep kit. TCR beta CDR3 regions were amplified from genomic DNA by bias-controlled multiplex PCR with the immunoSEQ v3 hsTCRB kit. An Illumina NextSeq 500 was used to sequence the TCR libraries, reaching some 2 million read pairs at survey level or roughly 4.5-6.5 million at deep level. For the original study's pipeline: V, D and J genes were assigned, non-productive sequences were removed, and clonality was reported by immunoSEQ Analyzer software. Repertoires were compared by productive Simpson clonality and by the Morisita overlap index of productive TRB rearrangements between infused TIL and blood. Absolute clonotype counts in blood were estimated by multiplying the lymphocyte count by the CD3+ fraction and by the productive frequency of the clone. The table was pulled from immuneACCESS by TCRdb, which kept in-frame rearrangements only. Such tables lose some clones; where checked, under half of the loss comes from unresolved V genes, and the rest has no known cause. V and J calls and clone size come straight from that table; D and trimming were deduced from the DNA. For this sample the table gives tens of thousands of clones, of which around 67% were detected only once. The ten biggest clones cover about 6% of the sample.

As regards this clone: The clone's antigen remains unknown. No base quality information exists; no much larger clone differs at one position.

Source: blood, taken at baseline. The sequence derives from a person aged 25-85 years with non-small cell lung cancer.

The CDR3 region: CASSEGQGDIDEQYF. The nucleotide sequence is given as TGTGCCAGCAGTGAAGGTCAGGGGGATATCGACGAGCAGTACTTC. Recombination linked TRBV6-1 to TRBJ2-7; 7 junctional bases match TRBD1. The germline V gene sets CDR1 to MNHNS and CDR2 to SASEGT. V and J are trimmed by 1 base and 5 bases, and the gene matches miss 8 bases of the junction. The CDR3, cysteine through phenylalanine, is 15 amino acids long. The CDR3 DNA has 45 bases and is translated from base 1.